The clone carrying this T cell receptor (beta chain) has just a few counts. What it recognizes is unknown. The sequenced template was cDNA made from the entire isolated RNA. Profiled with immunoSEQ multiplex PCR; TCRdb holds only in-frame clones, not every one. The sample lists some 290,000 clones; roughly an eighth were seen once. This sample stems from a study of beta chain features in type 1 diabetes. Study overall: No age, gender or cell yield differences were seen between patients and healthy donors.

Study-wide results and limits: These data did not resolve whether HLA type affects TCRB rearrangement. TCRB CDR3s from Type 1 diabetes patients were moderately but significantly shorter in all four CD4+ subsets.

Germline V lookup: CDR1 MDHEN, CDR2 SYDVKM. V dropped 3 bases and J dropped 9; count of bases not matched to a gene: 7. CDR3 size: 15 residues. J is TRBJ2-1 and V is TRBV28; 11 bases are a match to TRBD2. The origin of this receptor is a man aged 25-40 years with type 1 diabetes. The sequenced material came from naive CD4+ T cells from blood. CDR3 sequence reads: CASSFVVAGGGEQFF. Written as DNA, the CDR3 is TGTGCCAGCAGTTTCGTGGTAGCGGGAGGGGGTGAGCAGTTCTTC.